A single sample gave rise to the 24 T cell receptor beta chains below, sequenced in a study of T cell responses to AZD1222 COVID-19 vaccine. Method: immunoSEQ multiplex PCR; TCRdb's copy keeps in-frame clones and lacks some. The sample shows around 130,000 clones, 70% to 90% of them seen only once. This material consisted of peripheral blood, taken 28 days after the second AZD1222 dose. These receptors all come from an adult who received the AZD1222 COVID-19 vaccine.

This sequence joins TRBV7-2 and TRBJ1-5; no definite D call. The germline V and J ends were trimmed by 2 bases and 6 bases, with 14 bases remaining between them. The CDR3 consists of 15 residues. CDR1 is SGHTA, CDR2 FQGNSA, per germline. The CDR3 is CASSLREGLGQPQHF. CDR3 nucleotide sequence: TGTGCCAGCAGCTTACGGGAGGGTTTGGGTCAGCCCCAGCATTTT.

The rearrangement links TRBV4-1 to TRBJ2-3, with D possibly matching TRBD1 (6 bases). The CDR3 has 16 amino acids. The V end lost 3 bases, the J end lost 2 bases, and 15 bases lay between the germline ends. Germline V gene data show CDR1 as MGHRA and CDR2 as YSYEKL. CDR3 sequence reads: CASSHSRTGITDTQYF. DNA of the CDR3: TGCGCCAGCAGCCACTCACGTACAGGGATCACAGATACGCAGTATTTT.

V is TRBV30 and J is TRBJ1-4; unclear D gene. The CDR3 contains 14 residues. CDR1 and CDR2 (germline): GTSNPN, SVGIG (reference sequence). Trimming left V 8 bases short and J 5 bases short, with 18 bases between. CDR3 DNA sequence: TGTGCCCTCGGGCAGGTTGGAAGAAATGAAAAACTGTTTTTT. This translates into CALGQVGRNEKLFF. The full variable domain, rest sourced from reference TRBV30 and TRBJ1-4, is SQTIHQWPATLVQPVGSPLSLECTVEGTSNPNLYWYRQAAGRGLQLLFYSVGIGQISSEVPQNLSASRPQDRQFILSSKKLLLSDSGFYLCALGQVGRNEKLFFGSGTQLSVL.

This clone was seen once. J is TRBJ2-7 and V is TRBV12-5; D remains ambiguous. From germline, CDR1 is LGHNT and CDR2 FRNRAP. This CDR3 region has 9 residues. V was clipped by 10 bases and J by 9 bases, with 10 bases between them. CDR3 in DNA: TGTGCTACCCCCCCGGGGCAGTACTTC. It codes for CATPPGQYF.

The chain joins TRBV4-1 to TRBJ1-3; D gene ambiguous. Germline values: CDR1 MGHRA, CDR2 YSYEKL. The CDR3 spans 15 residues. V was clipped by 0 bases and J by 3 bases, with 9 bases between them. CDR3 sequence: CASSQEIGRGNTIYF. The CDR3 DNA reads TGCGCCAGCAGCCAAGAAATAGGCCGTGGAAACACCATATATTTT.

The chain recombines TRBV7-2 with TRBJ2-5; 13 positions agree with TRBD2. Unmatched junction bases numbered 15, after V lost 5 bases and J lost 9 bases. The length of the CDR3 is 17 residues. CDR1 is SGHTA, CDR2 FQGNSA, per germline. The CDR3 protein is CASSPVYRTSGGSSQYF. CDR3 nucleotides: TGTGCCAGCAGCCCAGTCTACCGGACTAGCGGGGGTTCGTCCCAGTACTTC.

The chain employs TRBV7-2 and TRBJ1-3, with D unresolved. Germline lookup yields CDR1 SGHTA and CDR2 FQGNSA. The CDR3 spans 16 residues. The V end lost 4 bases, the J end lost 0 bases, and 13 bases lay between the germline ends. The CDR3 sequence: CASSSQSQSSGNTIYF. Here the CDR3 DNA reads TGTGCCAGCAGCTCCCAGTCCCAGAGCTCTGGAAACACCATATATTTT. Drawing the rest from reference TRBV7-2 and TRBJ1-3, the complete variable domain is GAGVSQSPSNKVTEKGKDVELRCDPISGHTALYWYRQSLGQGLEFLIYFQGNSAPDKSGLPSDRFSAERTGGSVSTLTIQRTQQEDSAVYLCASSSQSQSSGNTIYFGEGSWLTVV.

The chain combines TRBV7-2 with TRBJ2-7; 7 nucleotides align to TRBD2. The CDR3 is 13 residues long. Germline assignment: CDR1 SGHTA and CDR2 FQGNSA. Germline trimming cut 4 bases from V and 4 bases from J; bases unmatched to any gene: 4. CDR3 sequence: CASSSTSQYEQYF. DNA of the CDR3: TGTGCCAGCAGCTCGACTAGCCAATACGAGCAGTACTTC.

This chain joins TRBV15 and TRBJ1-6; D remains unclear. Trimming removed 5 bases at V and 2 bases at J, with 16 bases between. This CDR3 is built from 17 residues. Germline V gives CDR1 LNHNV, CDR2 YYDKDF (reference sequence). CDR3 sequence: CATSPLRRAPYNSPLHF. The CDR3 region has the DNA TGTGCCACCAGCCCCCTGCGCCGGGCCCCCTATAATTCACCCCTCCACTTT. The whole variable domain, filled in from reference TRBV15 and TRBJ1-6, reads DAMVIQNPRYQVTQFGKPVTLSCSQTLNHNVMYWYQQKSSQAPKLLFHYYDKDFNNEADTPDNFQSRRPNTSFCFLDIRSPGLGDTAMYLCATSPLRRAPYNSPLHFGNGTRLTVT.

The V and J genes are TRBV6-5 and TRBJ2-7; weak D call: TRBD1 (6 bases). The CDR3 is 15 residues long. Trimming removed 0 bases from V and 2 bases from J, with 11 bases in between. Germline V lookup: CDR1 MNHEY, CDR2 SVGAGI. The CDR3 sequence is CASSYSRRGTYEQYF. The CDR3, as DNA: TGTGCCAGCAGTTACTCTCGCAGGGGTACCTACGAGCAGTACTTC.

This clone was counted only a few times. This chain joins TRBV19 and TRBJ2-7; perhaps D is TRBD1 or TRBD2 (5 bases each). The CDR3 spans 15 residues. Germline-derived CDR1 and CDR2 are LNHDA and SQIVND (reference sequence). Trimming stripped 8 bases from V and 3 bases from J, with 20 bases between. The CDR3 DNA reads TGTGCCAGTGCTCCTAACCGGGACGGAGTCTACGAGCAGTACTTC. Protein product: CASAPNRDGVYEQYF.

The chain carries TRBV24-1 and TRBJ1-5, with D perhaps matching TRBD1 (6 bases). The CDR3 length is 12 residues. The V end was cut by 9 bases, the J end by 2 bases, with 7 bases between. CDR1 and CDR2 from the germline V gene are KGHDR and SFDVKD. The DNA for the CDR3 is TGTGCCACCCACAGGGGCAATCAGCCCCAGCATTTT. Translated: CATHRGNQPQHF.

V and J are TRBV7-2 and TRBJ2-7; D possibly corresponds to TRBD1 (5 bases). CDR1 is SGHTA and CDR2 is FQGNSA in the germline V gene. V lost 3 bases, J lost 4 bases, and 22 bases lay in between. The CDR3 is 17 residues long. This CDR3 is CASSLTRTHVPIYEQYF. In DNA, the CDR3 is TGTGCCAGCAGCTTGACCCGGACACACGTACCTATATACGAGCAGTACTTC. Based on the CDR3 plus reference TRBV7-2 and TRBJ2-7, the full variable domain is GAGVSQSPSNKVTEKGKDVELRCDPISGHTALYWYRQSLGQGLEFLIYFQGNSAPDKSGLPSDRFSAERTGGSVSTLTIQRTQQEDSAVYLCASSLTRTHVPIYEQYFGPGTRLTVT.

The CDR3 coding sequence is TGTGCCTGGAGTCCGCAGCGTGAAGCTTTCTTT. Its translation is CAWSPQREAFF. The rearrangement uses TRBV30 and TRBJ1-1; D gene uncertain. CDR1 is GTSNPN and CDR2 is SVGIG in the germline V gene (reference sequence). The CDR3 length is 11 residues. Between the trimmed V and J ends, which lost 2 bases and 7 bases, there was a span of 8 bases.

This clone was seen once. The chain recombines TRBV10-1 with TRBJ2-1; D perhaps matches TRBD2 (5 bases). The CDR3 has 16 amino acids. V was clipped by 2 bases and J by 1 base, with 12 bases between them. Germline V CDR1 and CDR2: WNHNN, SYGVQD (reference sequence). The CDR3 loop is CASSESGRLSYNEQFF. The CDR3 bases are TGCGCCAGCAGTGAGAGCGGCCGACTATCCTACAATGAGCAGTTCTTC.

The V and J genes are TRBV3-1 (or the pseudogene TRBV3-2) and TRBJ1-5, with 7 positions matching TRBD1. Germline V CDR1 and CDR2: LGHDT, YNNKEL (reference sequence). The CDR3 covers 14 residues. Unmatched junction bases numbered 4, after V lost 2 bases and J lost 6 bases. CDR3: CASSQTGDRQPQHF. CDR3 sequence (DNA): TGTGCCAGCAGCCAAACAGGGGATCGTCAGCCCCAGCATTTT.

V gene TRBV25-1 combines with J gene TRBJ1-1, with TRBD1 as a possible D gene (6 bases). Germline loops: CDR1 MGHDK, CDR2 SYGVNS. CDR3 length equals 14 residues. The ends were cut back, 7 bases at V and 5 bases at J, with 17 bases in the middle. The CDR3 loop is CASTPLGRGTEAFF. CDR3 coding DNA: TGTGCCAGCACCCCTCTTGGCAGGGGTACTGAAGCTTTCTTT.

This chain links TRBV7-6 with TRBJ2-7, with a tentative D call TRBD2 (6 bases). Germline-derived CDR1 and CDR2 are SGHVS and FNYEAQ. V dropped 1 base and J dropped 0 bases, with 10 bases sitting between them. The CDR3 has 15 amino acids. The CDR3 loop is CASSLGGTASYEQYF. The CDR3, as DNA: TGTGCCAGCAGCTTAGGCGGGACGGCCTCCTACGAGCAGTACTTC.

The CDR3 protein is CASTDRGRTEAFF. The CDR3 DNA is TGTGCCAGTACCGACAGGGGGAGGACTGAAGCTTTCTTT. V and J are TRBV19 and TRBJ1-1, with 9 bases that match TRBD1. The CDR3 extends over 13 amino acids. The germline V gene encodes CDR1 LNHDA and CDR2 SQIVND (reference sequence). The junction had 5 bases not matched to a gene; V was cut back by 7 bases and J by 5 bases.

The chain is built from TRBV19 and TRBJ2-1, with 8 bases that match TRBD2. The CDR3 has 16 residues. Trimming took 5 bases from V and 4 from J; bases not matched to a gene: 10. Germline V gives CDR1 LNHDA, CDR2 SQIVND (reference sequence). CDR3 sequence reads: CASSPSGLGKYNEQFF. CDR3 nucleotide sequence: TGTGCCAGTAGTCCCTCGGGACTAGGGAAATACAATGAGCAGTTCTTC.

The CDR3 spells CSVGEPLYEQYF. In DNA form, the CDR3 reads TGCAGCGTTGGGGAGCCACTCTACGAGCAGTACTTC. This sequence joins TRBV29-1 and TRBJ2-7, with TRBD2 as a possible D gene (5 bases). V dropped 4 bases and J dropped 3 bases, with 10 bases sitting between them. The CDR3 extends over 12 amino acids. Germline V gives CDR1 SQVTM, CDR2 ANQGSEA.

The chain carries TRBV5-1 and TRBJ1-2; TRBD1 aligns across 7 bases. The germline V gene encodes CDR1 SGHRS and CDR2 YFSETQ. The CDR3 is 15 residues long. V was pared by 2 bases and J by 6 bases, with 10 bases of the junction left unmatched. The CDR3 DNA sequence: TGCGCCAGCAGCTTATTGGATATAGGGGGCGATGGCTACACCTTC. Its protein product is CASSLLDIGGDGYTF.

This chain uses TRBV27 with TRBJ1-6; 8 positions match TRBD1. The germline V gene has CDR1 MNHEY and CDR2 SMNVEV (reference sequence). This CDR3 is built from 15 residues. Unmatched junction bases numbered 4, after V lost 5 bases and J lost 4 bases. The CDR3 DNA is TGTGCCAGCAGTAGCCGACAGGGGTATAATTCACCCCTCCACTTT. Protein sequence: CASSSRQGYNSPLHF.

The CDR3 here is CASSPGRDYEQYF. CDR3 nucleotide sequence: TGTGCCAGCAGCCCGGGACGGGACTACGAGCAGTACTTC. This chain connects TRBV7-3 to TRBJ2-7; D assignment may be TRBD1 or TRBD2 (5 bases each). This CDR3 comprises 13 residues. With 5 bases removed from V and 3 bases from J, the gap between germline ends came to 11 bases. Germline V gene data show CDR1 as SGHTA and CDR2 as FQGTGA.